This T cell receptor beta chain comes out of a study of T cell responses to AZD1222 COVID-19 vaccine. V was cut by 8 bases and J by 8 bases, with 21 bases left in between. The CDR3 is 14 amino acids. Germline V gene sequence: CDR1 SNHLY, CDR2 FYNNEI. Concerning this clone: The target antigen is unknown.

Study results and limitations: Among spike-specific TCRs, nearly half reportedly target unmutated variant regions.

TCRdb's table, derived via immunoSEQ multiplex PCR, lists solely in-frame clones and lacks some. The table lists 150,000 to 200,000 clones, 94% of them singletons. This chain connects TRBV2 to TRBJ1-2; D uncertain. Material: peripheral blood, obtained on day 0 of AZD1222 vaccination. The receptor was isolated from an adult in good health. The CDR3 sequence is CASGNTLGSGGYTF. Written as DNA, the CDR3 is TGTGCCAGCGGGAACACCCTAGGATCTGGAGGCTACACCTTC.